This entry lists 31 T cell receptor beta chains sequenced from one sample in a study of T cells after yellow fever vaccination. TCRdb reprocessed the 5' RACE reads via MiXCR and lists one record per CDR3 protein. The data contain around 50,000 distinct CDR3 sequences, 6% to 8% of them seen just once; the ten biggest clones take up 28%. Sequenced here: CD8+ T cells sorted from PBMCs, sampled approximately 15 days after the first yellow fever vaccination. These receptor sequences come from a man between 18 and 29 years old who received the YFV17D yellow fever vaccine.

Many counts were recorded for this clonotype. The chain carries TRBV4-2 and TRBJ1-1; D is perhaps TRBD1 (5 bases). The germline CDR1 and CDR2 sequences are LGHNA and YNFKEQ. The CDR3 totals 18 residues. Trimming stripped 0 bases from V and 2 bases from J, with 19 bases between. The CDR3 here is CASSQDERATGLNTEAFF. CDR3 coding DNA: TGTGCCAGCAGCCAAGATGAGCGGGCTACAGGTCTTAACACTGAAGCTTTCTTT.

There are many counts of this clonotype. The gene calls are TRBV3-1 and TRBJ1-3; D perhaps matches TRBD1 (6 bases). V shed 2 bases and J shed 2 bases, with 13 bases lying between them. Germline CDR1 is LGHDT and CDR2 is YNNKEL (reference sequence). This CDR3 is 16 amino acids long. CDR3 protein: CASSQRGGNTGNTIYF. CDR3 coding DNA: TGTGCCAGCAGCCAACGAGGGGGGAATACTGGAAACACCATATATTTT.

Written as DNA, the CDR3 is TGCAGTGCTAGAGACCCCGGGACCATGGACTACGAGCAGTACTTC. It specifies CSARDPGTMDYEQYF. The rearrangement joins TRBV20-1 to TRBJ2-7, with D perhaps being TRBD1 or TRBD2 (5 bases each). Trimming cost V 0 bases and J 3 bases, with 15 bases left between them. The CDR3 extends over 15 amino acids. Germline CDR1 DFQATT, CDR2 SNEGSKA (reference sequence).

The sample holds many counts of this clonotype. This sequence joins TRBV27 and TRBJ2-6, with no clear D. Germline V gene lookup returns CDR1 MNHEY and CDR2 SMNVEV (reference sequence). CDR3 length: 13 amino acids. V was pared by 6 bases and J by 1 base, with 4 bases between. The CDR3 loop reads CASRESGANVLTF. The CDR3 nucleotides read TGTGCCAGCAGGGAGTCTGGGGCCAACGTCCTGACTTTC. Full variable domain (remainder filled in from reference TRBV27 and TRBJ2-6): EAQVTQNPRYLITVTGKKLTVTCSQNMNHEYMSWYRQDPGLGLRQIYYSMNVEVTDKGDVPEGYKVSRKEKRNFPLILESPSPNQTSLYFCASRESGANVLTFGAGSRLTVL.

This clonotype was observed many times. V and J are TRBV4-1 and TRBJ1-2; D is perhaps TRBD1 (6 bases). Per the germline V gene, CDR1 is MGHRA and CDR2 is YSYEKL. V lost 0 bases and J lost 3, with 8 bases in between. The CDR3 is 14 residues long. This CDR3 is CASSQDTGYYGYTF. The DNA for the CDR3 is TGCGCCAGCAGCCAAGATACAGGGTACTATGGCTACACCTTC.

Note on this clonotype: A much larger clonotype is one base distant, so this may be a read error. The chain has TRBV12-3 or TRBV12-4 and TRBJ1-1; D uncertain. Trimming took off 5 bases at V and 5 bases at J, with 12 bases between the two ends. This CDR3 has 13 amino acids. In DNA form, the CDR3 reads TGTGCCAGCAGTCGACTAGGGAGAACTGAAGCTTTCTTT. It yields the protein CASSRLGRTEAFF.

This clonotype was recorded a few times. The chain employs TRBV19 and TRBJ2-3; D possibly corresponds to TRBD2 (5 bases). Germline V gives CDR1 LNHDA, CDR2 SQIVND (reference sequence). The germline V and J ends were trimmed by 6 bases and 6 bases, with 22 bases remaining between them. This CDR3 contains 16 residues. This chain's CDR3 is CASRPPGSWRSDTQYF. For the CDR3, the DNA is TGTGCCAGTAGACCCCCGGGATCCTGGAGGTCGGATACGCAGTATTTT.

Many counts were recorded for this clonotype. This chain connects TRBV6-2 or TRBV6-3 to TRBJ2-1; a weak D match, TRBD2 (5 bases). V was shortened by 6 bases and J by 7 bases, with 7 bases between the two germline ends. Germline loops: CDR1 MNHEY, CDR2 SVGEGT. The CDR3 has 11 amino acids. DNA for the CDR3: TGTGCCAGCAGGTCGGGGAATGAGCAGTTCTTC. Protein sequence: CASRSGNEQFF.

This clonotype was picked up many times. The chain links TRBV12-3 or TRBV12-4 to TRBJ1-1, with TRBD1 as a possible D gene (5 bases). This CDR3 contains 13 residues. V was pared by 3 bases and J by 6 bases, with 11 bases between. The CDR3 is CASSFWGEPEAFF. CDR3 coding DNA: TGTGCCAGCAGTTTTTGGGGGGAGCCTGAAGCTTTCTTT.

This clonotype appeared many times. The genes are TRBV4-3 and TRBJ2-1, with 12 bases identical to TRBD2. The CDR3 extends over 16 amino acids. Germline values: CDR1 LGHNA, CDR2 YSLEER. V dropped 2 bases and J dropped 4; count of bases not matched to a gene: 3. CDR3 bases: TGCGCCAGCAGCCAACTAGCGGGGGGGAATTACAATGAGCAGTTCTTC. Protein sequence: CASSQLAGGNYNEQFF.

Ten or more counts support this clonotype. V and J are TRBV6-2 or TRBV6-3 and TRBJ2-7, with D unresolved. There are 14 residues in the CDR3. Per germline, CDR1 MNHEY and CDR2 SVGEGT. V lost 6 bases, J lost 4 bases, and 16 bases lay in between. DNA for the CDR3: TGTGCCAGCAGGAATGGACGGATACCTTACGAGCAGTACGTC. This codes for CASRNGRIPYEQYV.

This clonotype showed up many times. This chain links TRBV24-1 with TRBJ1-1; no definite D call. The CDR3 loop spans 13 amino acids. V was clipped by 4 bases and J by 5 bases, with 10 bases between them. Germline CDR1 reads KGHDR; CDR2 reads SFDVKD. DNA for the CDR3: TGTGCCACCAGTGAAGATGGGTGGACTGAAGCTTTCTTT. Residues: CATSEDGWTEAFF.

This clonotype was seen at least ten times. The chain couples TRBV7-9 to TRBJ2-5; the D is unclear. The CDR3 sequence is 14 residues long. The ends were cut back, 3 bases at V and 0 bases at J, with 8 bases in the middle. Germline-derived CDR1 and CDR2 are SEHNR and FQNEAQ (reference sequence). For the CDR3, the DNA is TGTGCCAGCAGCTTTTATGGGAACCAAGAGACCCAGTACTTC. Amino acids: CASSFYGNQETQYF.

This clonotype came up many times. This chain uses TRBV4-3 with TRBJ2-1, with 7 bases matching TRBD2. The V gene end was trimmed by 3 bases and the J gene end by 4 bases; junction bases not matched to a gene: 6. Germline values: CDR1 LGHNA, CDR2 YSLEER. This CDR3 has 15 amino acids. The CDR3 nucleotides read TGCGCCAGCAGCCAGACAAGCGGGATATACAATGAGCAGTTCTTC. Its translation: CASSQTSGIYNEQFF.

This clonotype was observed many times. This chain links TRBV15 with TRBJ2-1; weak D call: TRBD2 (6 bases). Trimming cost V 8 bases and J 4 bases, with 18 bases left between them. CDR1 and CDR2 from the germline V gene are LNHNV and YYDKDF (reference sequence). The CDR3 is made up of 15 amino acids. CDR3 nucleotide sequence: TGTGCCACCTTACGAGAGGTGGGGACTTACAATGAGCAGTTCTTC. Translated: CATLREVGTYNEQFF. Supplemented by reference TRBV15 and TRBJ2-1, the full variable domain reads DAMVIQNPRYQVTQFGKPVTLSCSQTLNHNVMYWYQQKSSQAPKLLFHYYDKDFNNEADTPDNFQSRRPNTSFCFLDIRSPGLGDTAMYLCATLREVGTYNEQFFGPGTRLTVL.

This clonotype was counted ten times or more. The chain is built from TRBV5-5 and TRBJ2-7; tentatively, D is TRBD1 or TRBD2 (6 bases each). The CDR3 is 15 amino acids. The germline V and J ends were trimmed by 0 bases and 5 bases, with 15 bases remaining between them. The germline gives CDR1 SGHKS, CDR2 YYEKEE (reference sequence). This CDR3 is CASSLEGPGDNEQYV. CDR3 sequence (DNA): TGTGCCAGCAGCTTGGAGGGGCCGGGGGACAACGAGCAGTACGTC.

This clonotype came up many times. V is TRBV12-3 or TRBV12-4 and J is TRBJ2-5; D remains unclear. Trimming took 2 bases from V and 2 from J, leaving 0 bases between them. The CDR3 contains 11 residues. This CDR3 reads CASSLQETQYF. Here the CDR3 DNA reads TGTGCCAGCAGTTTACAAGAGACCCAGTACTTC.

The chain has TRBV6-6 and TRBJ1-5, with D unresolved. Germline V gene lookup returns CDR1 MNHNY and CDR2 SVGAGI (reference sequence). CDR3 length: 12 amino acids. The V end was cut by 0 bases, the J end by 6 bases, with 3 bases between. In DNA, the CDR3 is TGTGCCAGCAGTTACTCAAGTCAGCCCCAGCATTTT. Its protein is CASSYSSQPQHF.

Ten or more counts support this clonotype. Here the CDR3 DNA reads TGCGCCAGCAGCCAAGATGGGAGTTCCTACAATGAGCAGTTCTTC. It translates to CASSQDGSSYNEQFF. This chain links TRBV4-3 with TRBJ2-1; weak D call: TRBD2 (5 bases). V lost 0 bases and J 1 base, leaving 7 bases between the germline ends. There are 15 residues in the CDR3. Germline CDR1 LGHNA, CDR2 YSLEER.

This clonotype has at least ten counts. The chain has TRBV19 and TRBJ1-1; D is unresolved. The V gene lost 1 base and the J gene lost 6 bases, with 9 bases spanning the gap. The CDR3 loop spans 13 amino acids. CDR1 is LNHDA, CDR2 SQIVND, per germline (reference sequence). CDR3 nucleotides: TGTGCCAGTAGTATAGGGGGTTTCCCTGAAGCTTTCTTT. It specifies CASSIGGFPEAFF.

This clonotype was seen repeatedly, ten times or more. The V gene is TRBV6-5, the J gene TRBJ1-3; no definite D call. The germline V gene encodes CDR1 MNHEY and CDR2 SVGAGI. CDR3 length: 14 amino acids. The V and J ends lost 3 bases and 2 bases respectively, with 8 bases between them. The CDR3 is CASSYLGTGNTIYF. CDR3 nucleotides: TGTGCCAGCAGTTATCTTGGAACTGGAAACACCATATATTTT.

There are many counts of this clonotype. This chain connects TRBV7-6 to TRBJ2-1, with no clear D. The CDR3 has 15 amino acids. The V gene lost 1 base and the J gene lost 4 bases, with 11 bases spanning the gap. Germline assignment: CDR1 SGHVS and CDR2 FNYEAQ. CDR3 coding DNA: TGTGCCAGCAGCTTAGGTGGGATAAAGTACAATGAGCAGTTCTTC. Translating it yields CASSLGGIKYNEQFF. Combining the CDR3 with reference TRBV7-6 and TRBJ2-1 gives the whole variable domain GAGVSQSPRYKVTKRGQDVALRCDPISGHVSLYWYRQALGQGPEFLTYFNYEAQQDKSGLPNDRFSAERPEGSISTLTIQRTEQRDSAMYRCASSLGGIKYNEQFFGPGTRLTVL.

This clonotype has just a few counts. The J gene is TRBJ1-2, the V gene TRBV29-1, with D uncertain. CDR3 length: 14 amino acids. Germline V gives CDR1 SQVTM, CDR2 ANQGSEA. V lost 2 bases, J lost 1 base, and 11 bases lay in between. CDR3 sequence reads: CSVEFQELNYGYTF. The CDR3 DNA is TGCAGCGTTGAATTCCAGGAGCTTAACTATGGCTACACCTTC.

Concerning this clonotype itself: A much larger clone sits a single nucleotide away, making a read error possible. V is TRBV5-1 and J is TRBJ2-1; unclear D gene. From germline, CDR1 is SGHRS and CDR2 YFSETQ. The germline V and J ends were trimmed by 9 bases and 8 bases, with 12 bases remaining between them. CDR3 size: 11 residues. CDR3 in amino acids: CAIRFSHEQFF. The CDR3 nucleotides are TGCGCCATCAGGTTTAGCCATGAGCAGTTCTTC.

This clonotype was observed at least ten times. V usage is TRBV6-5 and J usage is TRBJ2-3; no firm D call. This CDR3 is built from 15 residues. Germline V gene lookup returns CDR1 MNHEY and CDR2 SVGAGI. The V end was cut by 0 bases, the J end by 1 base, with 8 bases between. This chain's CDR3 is CASSYSLGRTDTQYF. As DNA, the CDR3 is TGTGCCAGCAGTTACTCGTTGGGCCGCACAGATACGCAGTATTTT.

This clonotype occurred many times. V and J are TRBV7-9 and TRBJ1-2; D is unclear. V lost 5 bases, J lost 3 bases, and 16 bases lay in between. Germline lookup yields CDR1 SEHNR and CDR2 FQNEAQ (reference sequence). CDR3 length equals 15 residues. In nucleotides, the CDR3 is TGTGCCAGCAGCCGCCAATCTGAGGCATACTATGGCTACACCTTC. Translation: CASSRQSEAYYGYTF. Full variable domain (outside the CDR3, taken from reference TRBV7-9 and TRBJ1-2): DTGVSQNPRHKITKRGQNVTFRCDPISEHNRLYWYRQTLGQGPEFLTYFQNEAQLEKSRLLSDRFSAERPKGSFSTLEIQRTEQGDSAMYLCASSRQSEAYYGYTFGSGTRLTVV.

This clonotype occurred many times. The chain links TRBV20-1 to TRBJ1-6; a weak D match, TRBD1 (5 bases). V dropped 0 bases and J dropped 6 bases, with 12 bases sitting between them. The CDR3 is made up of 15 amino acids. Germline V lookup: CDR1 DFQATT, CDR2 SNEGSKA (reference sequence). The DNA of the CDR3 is TGCAGTGCTAGAGATGGCGGACAAATTAATTCACCCCTCCACTTT. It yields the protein CSARDGGQINSPLHF.

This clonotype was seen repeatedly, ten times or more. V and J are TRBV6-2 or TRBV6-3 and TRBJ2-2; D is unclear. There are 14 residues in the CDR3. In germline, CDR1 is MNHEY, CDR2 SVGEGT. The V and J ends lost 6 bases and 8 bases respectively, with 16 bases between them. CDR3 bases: TGTGCCAGCAGCCAGTTCTCGGGTGTGGGGGAGCTGTTTTTT. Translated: CASSQFSGVGELFF.

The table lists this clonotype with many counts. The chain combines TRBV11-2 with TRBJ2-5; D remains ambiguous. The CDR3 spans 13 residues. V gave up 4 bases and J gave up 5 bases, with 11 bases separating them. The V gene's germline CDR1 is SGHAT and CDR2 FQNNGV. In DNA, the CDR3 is TGTGCCAGCAGCTCCGTACAAGCGGAGACCCAGTACTTC. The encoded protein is CASSSVQAETQYF.

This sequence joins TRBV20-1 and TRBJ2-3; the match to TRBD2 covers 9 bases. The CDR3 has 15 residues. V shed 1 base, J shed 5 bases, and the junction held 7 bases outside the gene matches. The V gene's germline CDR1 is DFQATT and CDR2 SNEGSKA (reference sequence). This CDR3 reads CSARVSGGLVDTQYF. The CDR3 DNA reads TGCAGTGCTAGAGTTAGCGGGGGATTAGTAGATACGCAGTATTTT.

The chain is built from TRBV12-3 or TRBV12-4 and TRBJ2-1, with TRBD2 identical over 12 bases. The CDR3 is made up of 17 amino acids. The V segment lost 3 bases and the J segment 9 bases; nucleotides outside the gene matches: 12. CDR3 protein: CASSLTSGGQSRSEQFF. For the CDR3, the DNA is TGTGCCAGCAGTTTGACTAGCGGGGGCCAGTCGAGAAGTGAGCAGTTCTTC.